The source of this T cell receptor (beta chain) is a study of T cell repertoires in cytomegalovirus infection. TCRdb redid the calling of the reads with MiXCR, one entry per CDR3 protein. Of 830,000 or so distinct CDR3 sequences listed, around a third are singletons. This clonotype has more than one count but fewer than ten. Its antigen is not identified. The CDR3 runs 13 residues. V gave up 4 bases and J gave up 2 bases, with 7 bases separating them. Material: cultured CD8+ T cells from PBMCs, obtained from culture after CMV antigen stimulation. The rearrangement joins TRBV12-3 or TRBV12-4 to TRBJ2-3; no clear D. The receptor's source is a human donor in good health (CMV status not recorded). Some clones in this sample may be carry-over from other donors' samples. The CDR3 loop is CASSSRHTDTQYF. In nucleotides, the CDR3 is TGTGCCAGCAGTTCCCGACACACAGATACGCAGTATTTT.